This T cell receptor beta chain was captured by sequencing in a study of T-cell reconstitution after alpha-beta-depleted transplantation in children. This clonotype was counted ten times or more. Preparing the TCRbeta library involved the use of unique molecular identifiers. TCRdb fed the PCR reads into MiXCR, producing one record per CDR3 protein. The sample comprises about 610,000 distinct CDR3 sequences, 8% to 11% of which are singletons, and less than 5% rests with the top ten. Germline assignment: CDR1 MDHEN and CDR2 SYDVKM. CDR3 length: 14 amino acids. The V gene lost 2 bases and the J gene lost 11 bases, with 16 bases spanning the gap.

The clonotype originates from a human donor who donated a stem cell graft to a child with acute myeloid leukemia. V gene TRBV28 combines with J gene TRBJ2-1; possibly TRBD2 for D (6 bases). Source: PBMCs from the stem cell graft donor, taken from the stem cell graft. DNA of the CDR3: TGTGCCAGCAGTTTACCCGGGACTGGTTTGAAGCAGTTCTTC. This sequence encodes CASSLPGTGLKQFF.